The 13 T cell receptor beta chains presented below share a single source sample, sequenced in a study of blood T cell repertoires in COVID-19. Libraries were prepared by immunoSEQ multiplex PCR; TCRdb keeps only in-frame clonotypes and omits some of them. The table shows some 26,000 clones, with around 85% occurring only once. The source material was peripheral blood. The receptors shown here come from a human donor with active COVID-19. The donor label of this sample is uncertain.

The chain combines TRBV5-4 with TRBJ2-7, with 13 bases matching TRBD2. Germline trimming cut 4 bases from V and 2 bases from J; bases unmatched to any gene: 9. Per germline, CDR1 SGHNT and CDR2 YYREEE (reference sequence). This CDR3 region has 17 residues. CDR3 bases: TGTGCCAGCAGCCCCGGACTAGCGGGAGCCCTAACCTACGAGCAGTACTTC. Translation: CASSPGLAGALTYEQYF. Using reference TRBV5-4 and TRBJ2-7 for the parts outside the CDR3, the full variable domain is ETGVTQSPTHLIKTRGQQVTLRCSSQSGHNTVSWYQQALGQGPQFIFQYYREEENGRGNFPPRFSGLQFPNYSSELNVNALELDDSALYLCASSPGLAGALTYEQYFGPGTRLTVT.

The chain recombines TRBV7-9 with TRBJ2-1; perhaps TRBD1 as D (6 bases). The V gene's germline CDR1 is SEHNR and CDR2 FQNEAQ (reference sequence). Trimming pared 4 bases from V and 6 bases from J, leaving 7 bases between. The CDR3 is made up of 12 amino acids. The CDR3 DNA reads TGTGCCAGCAGCTCACAGGGCAATGAGCAGTTCTTC. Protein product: CASSSQGNEQFF.

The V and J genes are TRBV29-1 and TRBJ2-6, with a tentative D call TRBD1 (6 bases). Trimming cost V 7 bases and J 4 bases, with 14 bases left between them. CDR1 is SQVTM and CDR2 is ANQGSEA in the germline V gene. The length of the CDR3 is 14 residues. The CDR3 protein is CSATTGGGANVLTF. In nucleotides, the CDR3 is TGCAGCGCCACGACAGGCGGCGGGGCCAACGTCCTGACTTTC.

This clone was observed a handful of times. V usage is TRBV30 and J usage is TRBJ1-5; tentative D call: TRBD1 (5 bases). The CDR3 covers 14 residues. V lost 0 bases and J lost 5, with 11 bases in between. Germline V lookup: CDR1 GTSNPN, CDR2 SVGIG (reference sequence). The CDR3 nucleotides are TGTGCCTGGAGTGTGGGGCGGATAGATCAGCCCCAGCATTTT. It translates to CAWSVGRIDQPQHF. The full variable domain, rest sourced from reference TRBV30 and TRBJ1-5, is SQTIHQWPATLVQPVGSPLSLECTVEGTSNPNLYWYRQAAGRGLQLLFYSVGIGQISSEVPQNLSASRPQDRQFILSSKKLLLSDSGFYLCAWSVGRIDQPQHFGDGTRLSIL.

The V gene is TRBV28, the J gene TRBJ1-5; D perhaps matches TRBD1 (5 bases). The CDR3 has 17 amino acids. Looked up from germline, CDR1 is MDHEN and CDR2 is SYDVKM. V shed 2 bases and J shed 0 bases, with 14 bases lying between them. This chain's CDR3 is CASSLTGGYYSNQPQHF. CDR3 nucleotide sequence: TGTGCCAGCAGTTTAACGGGGGGGTACTATAGCAATCAGCCCCAGCATTTT.

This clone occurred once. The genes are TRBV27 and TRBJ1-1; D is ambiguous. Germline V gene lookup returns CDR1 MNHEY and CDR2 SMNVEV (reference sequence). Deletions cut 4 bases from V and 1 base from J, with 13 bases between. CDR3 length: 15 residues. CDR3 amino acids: CASSSGPGGNTEAFF. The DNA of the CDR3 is TGTGCCAGCAGTTCCGGTCCGGGAGGGAACACTGAAGCTTTCTTT.

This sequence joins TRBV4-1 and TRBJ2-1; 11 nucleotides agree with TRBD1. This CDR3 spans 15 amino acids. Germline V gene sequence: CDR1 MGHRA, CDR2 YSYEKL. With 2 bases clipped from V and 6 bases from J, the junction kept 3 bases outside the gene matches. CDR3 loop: CASSQWGQGGNEQFF. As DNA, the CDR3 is TGCGCCAGCAGCCAATGGGGACAGGGGGGCAATGAGCAGTTCTTC.

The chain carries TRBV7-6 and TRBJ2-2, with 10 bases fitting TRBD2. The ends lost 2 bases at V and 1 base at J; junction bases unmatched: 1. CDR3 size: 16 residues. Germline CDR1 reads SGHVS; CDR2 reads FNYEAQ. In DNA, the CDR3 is TGTGCCAGCAGCTTAACTAGCGGGGTGAACACCGGGGAGCTGTTTTTT. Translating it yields CASSLTSGVNTGELFF.

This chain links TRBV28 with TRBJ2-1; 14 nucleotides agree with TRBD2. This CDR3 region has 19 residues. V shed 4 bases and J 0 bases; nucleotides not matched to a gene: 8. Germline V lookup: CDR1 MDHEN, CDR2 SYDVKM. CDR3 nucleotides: TGTGCCAGCAGTTCAACGGGACTAGCGGGAGCTCTCTCCTACAATGAGCAGTTCTTC. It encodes CASSSTGLAGALSYNEQFF. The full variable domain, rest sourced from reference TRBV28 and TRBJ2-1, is DVKVTQSSRYLVKRTGEKVFLECVQDMDHENMFWYRQDPGLGLRLIYFSYDVKMKEKGDIPEGYSVSREKKERFSLILESASTNQTSMYLCASSSTGLAGALSYNEQFFGPGTRLTVL.

The CDR3: CASSLEGRESTDTQYF. The CDR3 DNA follows: TGCGCCAGCAGCTTGGAAGGCAGGGAAAGCACAGATACGCAGTATTTT. V gene TRBV5-1 combines with J gene TRBJ2-3; a possible D gene is TRBD1 (5 bases). This CDR3 is 16 amino acids long. V lost 0 bases and J lost 0, with 11 bases in between. CDR1 is SGHRS and CDR2 is YFSETQ in the germline V gene.

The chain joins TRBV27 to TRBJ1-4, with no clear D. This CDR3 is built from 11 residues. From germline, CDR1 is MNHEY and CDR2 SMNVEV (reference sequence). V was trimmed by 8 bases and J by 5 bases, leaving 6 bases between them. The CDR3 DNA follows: TGTGCCAGCCGTGCGAATGAAAAACTGTTTTTT. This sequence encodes CASRANEKLFF.

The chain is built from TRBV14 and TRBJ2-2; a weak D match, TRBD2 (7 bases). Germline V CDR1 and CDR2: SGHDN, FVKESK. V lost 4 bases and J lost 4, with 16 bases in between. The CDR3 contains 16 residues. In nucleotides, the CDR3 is TGTGCCAGCAGCCGGGAGGGGGGGCGCATCACCGGGGAGCTGTTTTTT. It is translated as CASSREGGRITGELFF.

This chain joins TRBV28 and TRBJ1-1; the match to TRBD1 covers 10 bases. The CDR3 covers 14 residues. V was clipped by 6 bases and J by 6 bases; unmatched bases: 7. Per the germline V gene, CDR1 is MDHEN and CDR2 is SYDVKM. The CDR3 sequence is CASRRSGTGAEAFF. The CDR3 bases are TGTGCCAGCAGGCGATCCGGGACAGGGGCTGAAGCTTTCTTT.